This T cell receptor beta chain comes out of a study of T cells in Graves' hyperthyroidism and ophthalmopathy. There were TCR beta CDR3 regions amplified from RNA transcripts. TCR CDR3 underwent first-round RT-PCR with the HTBI primer set. Each CDR3 protein gets one entry after TCRdb re-called the multiplex PCR reads with MiXCR. Among roughly 710,000 distinct CDR3 sequences listed, roughly 32% were seen once. The V and J ends lost 6 bases and 4 bases, in that order; junction bases with no gene match: 8. CDR3 length: 14 amino acids. Germline CDR1 and CDR2: MNHEY and SVGAGI. The chain is built from TRBV6-5 and TRBJ1-2; TRBD1 matches at 7 bases. The sequence came from a woman between 35 and 50 years old with Graves' hyperthyroidism. Sequences were obtained from blood. The CDR3 sequence is CASRPQGMGYGYTF. CDR3 DNA: TGTGCCAGCAGACCACAGGGGATGGGCTATGGCTACACCTTC.